The present T cell receptor beta chain was sequenced within a study of cytomegalovirus exposure and HLA in healthy donors. Across the whole study: In an earlier analysis, 117 million unique TCR beta sequences were found from 150 million to 200 million T cells.

The PCR contained 60 Vbeta and 13 Jbeta primers. Using immunoSEQ multiplex PCR, the repertoire was profiled, and TCRdb retains in-frame clones only, with some absent. The data show some 120,000 clones, 75% to 90% seen once. Overall study findings and caveats: Despite most TCR sequences being rare, some public TCRs occurred in many donors. Later work associated roughly 17,000 TCR beta sequences with HLA alleles at 0.05 false discovery rate.

About this clone itself: Its antigen is undetermined.

Sequencing used PBMCs. This clonotype was obtained from a male donor in good health and CMV-seronegative.

The CDR3 reads CASSPPIRGGQETQYF. The CDR3 bases are TGTGCCAGCTCACCACCGATCCGCGGGGGCCAAGAGACCCAGTACTTC. The J gene is TRBJ2-5, the V gene TRBV18; 7 bases map to TRBD2. V gave up 0 bases and J gave up 1 base; unmatched junction bases: 5. Per the germline V gene, CDR1 is KGHSH and CDR2 is LQKENI. The CDR3 has 16 residues.